One sample yielded the 17 T cell receptor beta chains listed below, sequenced in a study of response to subunit inactivated influenza vaccine. TCRdb analysed the RT-PCR reads with MiXCR anew, one entry per CDR3 protein. The table includes 300,000 to 350,000 distinct CDR3 sequences, 20% to 25% detected once. The source was PBMCs from blood, collected less than 22 months after vaccination. The source of these receptors is a man between 50 and 70 years old who received an inactivated influenza vaccine.

The genes are TRBV20-1 and TRBJ2-5, with 13 positions matching TRBD2. The germline V gene encodes CDR1 DFQATT and CDR2 SNEGSKA (reference sequence). Unmatched junction bases numbered 4, after V lost 1 base and J lost 5 bases. The CDR3 spans 15 residues. The CDR3 region has the DNA TGCAGTGCTAGAGGGGGACTAGCGGGGTATGAGACCCAGTACTTC. Residues: CSARGGLAGYETQYF.

The CDR3: CASSLQPGPNTEAFF. The CDR3 coding sequence is TGTGCCAGCAGCTTACAGCCGGGTCCAAACACTGAAGCTTTCTTT. The V gene is TRBV7-2, the J gene TRBJ1-1; D gene uncertain. Germline V gene lookup returns CDR1 SGHTA and CDR2 FQGNSA. V was cut by 2 bases and J by 2 bases, with 12 bases left in between. The CDR3 covers 15 residues.

The chain links TRBV6-1 to TRBJ2-1; 7 bases are a match to TRBD2. The CDR3 has 16 amino acids. Germline V gene data show CDR1 as MNHNS and CDR2 as SASEGT. J lost 0 bases, V lost 5 bases, and 7 bases had no gene match. The CDR3: CASSSREASSYNEQFF. DNA of the CDR3: TGTGCCAGCAGTAGCCGGGAGGCCTCCTCCTACAATGAGCAGTTCTTC.

This clonotype has only one observation. This chain connects TRBV28 to TRBJ2-5; 7 bases are shared with TRBD2. Germline CDR1 is MDHEN and CDR2 is SYDVKM. V shed 8 bases and J 6 bases; nucleotides not matched to a gene: 6. The CDR3 length is 12 residues. CDR3 DNA: TGTGCCAGCGCCGGGACTACCCAGACCCAGTACTTC. This sequence encodes CASAGTTQTQYF.

V usage is TRBV10-3 and J usage is TRBJ1-2, with TRBD1 matching over 9 bases. The trim removed 4 bases at V and 7 bases at J, leaving 7 bases unmatched. The CDR3 has 14 amino acids. Germline values: CDR1 ENHRY, CDR2 SYGVKD. The CDR3 nucleotides are TGTGCCATCAGTGTCGAACCGGGACAGGGTGGCTACACCTTC. Encoded protein: CAISVEPGQGGYTF.

This clonotype was recorded many times. The V gene is TRBV5-1, the J gene TRBJ2-1; possible D gene TRBD1, 5 bases. Germline CDR1 SGHRS, CDR2 YFSETQ. The CDR3 extends over 18 amino acids. V lost 5 bases and J lost 2, with 23 bases in between. In nucleotides, the CDR3 is TGCGCCAGCAGACTCAGTCTCGCCCCAGGGTCCACCTACAATGAGCAGTTCTTC. Amino acids: CASRLSLAPGSTYNEQFF. The variable domain in full, completed from reference TRBV5-1 and TRBJ2-1, reads KAGVTQTPRYLIKTRGQQVTLSCSPISGHRSVSWYQQTPGQGLQFLFEYFSETQRNKGNFPGRFSGRQFSNSRSEMNVSTLELGDSALYLCASRLSLAPGSTYNEQFFGPGTRLTVL.

This sequence joins TRBV12-3 or TRBV12-4 and TRBJ2-2; 7 nucleotides line up with TRBD1. The CDR3 is 14 residues long. With V trimmed by 7 bases and J by 4 bases, 6 bases remained unmatched. CDR3 region: CASKPTGSTGELFF. CDR3 sequence (DNA): TGTGCCAGCAAGCCGACAGGGAGCACCGGGGAGCTGTTTTTT.

In its sample, this clonotype was seen many times. This chain joins TRBV21-1 and TRBJ1-1; whether TRBD1, the table's D call, matches the DNA was not checked. TRBV21-1 is shown as a pseudogene. This CDR3 region has 13 residues. The CDR3 spells CASVLGGNTEAFF. The CDR3 bases are TGTGCCAGCGTATTAGGGGGGAACACTGAAGCTTTCTTT.

This clonotype was observed a handful of times. V usage is TRBV20-1 and J usage is TRBJ2-7, with TRBD1 matching 8 bases. V lost 6 bases to trimming and J lost 3 bases; unmatched junction nucleotides: 4. Germline loops: CDR1 DFQATT, CDR2 SNEGSKA (reference sequence). This CDR3 contains 12 residues. The CDR3 reads CSARTGNYEQYF. For the CDR3, the DNA is TGCAGTGCGCGGACAGGGAACTACGAGCAGTACTTC.

This clonotype was found a few times. A much larger clone lies one base from this, so it may be a read error. Lacking the conserved final phenylalanine or tryptophan, this CDR3 likely reflects a read error. V usage is TRBV12-3 or TRBV12-4 and J usage is TRBJ1-5; the D is unclear. This CDR3 comprises 13 residues. V lost 1 base, J lost 6 bases, and 7 bases lay in between. The CDR3 nucleotides read TGTGCCAGCAGTTTAGGCGGGTTTCAGCCCCAGCATCTT. This gives the protein CASSLGGFQPQHL.

This chain links TRBV29-1 with TRBJ2-1; D is uncertain. Germline CDR1 and CDR2: SQVTM and ANQGSEA. The CDR3 extends over 13 amino acids. Trimming took 3 bases from V and 4 from J, leaving 10 bases between them. CDR3 bases: TGCAGCGTTGAGTTCGGTTTGTACAATGAGCAGTTCTTC. The encoded protein is CSVEFGLYNEQFF.

The table lists this clonotype with many counts. V usage is TRBV20-1 and J usage is TRBJ1-2; no reliable D call. The germline CDR1 and CDR2 sequences are DFQATT and SNEGSKA (reference sequence). The CDR3 runs to 17 residues. V was cut by 7 bases and J by 1 base, with 25 bases left in between. The CDR3 loop is CSGPWSNTRTDNYGYTF. The CDR3 nucleotides read TGCAGTGGCCCCTGGTCCAACACACGAACCGATAACTATGGCTACACCTTC.

This clonotype has more than one count but fewer than ten. V gene TRBV3-1 combines with J gene TRBJ1-5; perhaps TRBD1 as D (6 bases). Trimming left V 4 bases short and J 7 bases short, with 17 bases between. The CDR3 runs to 15 residues. Germline CDR1 is LGHDT and CDR2 is YNNKEL (reference sequence). In nucleotides, the CDR3 is TGTGCCAGCAGCCGAAATACAGGGCGCGGCCAGCCCCAGCATTTT. As protein: CASSRNTGRGQPQHF.

CDR3 nucleotide sequence: TGTGCCAGCAGCTTAACAGGAACTAATTCACCCCTCCACTTT. Amino acid sequence: CASSLTGTNSPLHF. This chain links TRBV11-2 with TRBJ1-6; D is perhaps TRBD1 (5 bases). Trimming cost V 2 bases and J 6 bases, with 8 bases left between them. CDR3 size: 14 residues. Looked up from germline, CDR1 is SGHAT and CDR2 is FQNNGV. Supplemented by reference TRBV11-2 and TRBJ1-6, the full variable domain reads EAGVAQSPRYKIIEKRQSVAFWCNPISGHATLYWYQQILGQGPKLLIQFQNNGVVDDSQLPKDRFSAERLKGVDSTLKIQPAKLEDSAVYLCASSLTGTNSPLHFGNGTRLTVT.

The chain employs TRBV20-1 and TRBJ2-2; 9 nucleotides agree with TRBD2. The CDR3 totals 15 residues. V shed 3 bases and J 4 bases; nucleotides not matched to a gene: 6. Germline V gene data show CDR1 as DFQATT and CDR2 as SNEGSKA (reference sequence). The chain's CDR3 is CSARDVAGVTGELFF. The CDR3 DNA sequence: TGCAGTGCTAGGGACGTAGCGGGAGTCACCGGGGAGCTGTTTTTT.

On this clonotype itself: As the CDR3 is not closed by the conserved phenylalanine or tryptophan, this likely results from a read error. The rearrangement uses TRBV6-2 or TRBV6-3 and TRBJ1-2; D remains ambiguous. Trimming removed 7 bases from V and 5 bases from J, with 8 bases in between. Germline assignment: CDR1 MNHEY and CDR2 SVGEGT. The length of the CDR3 is 11 residues. CDR3 nucleotide sequence: TGTGCCAGCACCTCAAGATATGGCTACACCTGC. Translated: CASTSRYGYTC.

The chain combines TRBV4-3 with TRBJ2-7; TRBD1 agrees at 8 bases. Germline CDR1 and CDR2: LGHNA and YSLEER. This CDR3 is built from 15 residues. Trimming cost V 4 bases and J 2 bases; bases outside gene matches: 7. CDR3 coding DNA: TGCGCCAGCAGCCCCACCGGACAGGGACCCTACGAGCAGTACTTC. As protein: CASSPTGQGPYEQYF.